This T cell receptor (beta chain) appears in the sequencing data of a study of human T cells and chemical hapten exposure. Study-wide background: Patch tests applied 0.01% DPC to the upper back and were scored after 6 days. Minor volume differences among pooled libraries chiefly drove per-sample TCR yield variation. Whole-study findings and limits: The study found expanded TCRs formed significantly more large CDR3 similarity clusters than controls. PT1 expanded TCR numbers rose with patch test score.

V lost 1 base and J 2 bases, leaving 10 bases between the germline ends. The CDR3 covers 16 residues. The germline V gene encodes CDR1 SGHRS and CDR2 YFSETQ. The time point here: patch test 3, about 24 weeks after DPC sensitization. Treatment meaning: therapeutic diphenylcyclopropenone sensitization with weekly scalp DPC. TCRdb reanalysed the RACE reads using MiXCR and keeps one entry per CDR3 protein. The sample holds about 82,000 distinct CDR3 sequences, over 10% seen once. As for this clonotype: Antigen: not known.

This receptor was taken from a woman aged 45 to 65 with alopecia areata. Some clones in this sample may be carry-over from other donors' samples. The chain uses TRBV5-1 and TRBJ2-6, with D possibly being TRBD1 (5 bases). The material sequenced was whole blood, taken in connection with sensitization to the hapten diphenylcyclopropenone (DPC). The CDR3 region has the DNA TGCGCCAGCAGCTTGAGCAGGGTAGCTGGGGCCAACGTCCTGACTTTC. Protein product: CASSLSRVAGANVLTF.